This entry lists 27 T cell receptor beta chains sequenced from one sample in a study of blood T cell repertoires in COVID-19. Profiled with immunoSEQ multiplex PCR; TCRdb holds only in-frame clones, not every one. The sample shows about 100,000 clones, approximately 89% of them seen only once. Sequences were obtained from peripheral blood. These receptors were collected from a woman aged 25 to 39 with acute or convalescent COVID-19.

The chain joins TRBV19 to TRBJ2-7; TRBD1 might be the D (5 bases). This CDR3 comprises 15 residues. The germline V gene has CDR1 LNHDA and CDR2 SQIVND (reference sequence). V was cut by 5 bases and J by 1 base, with 15 bases left in between. The CDR3 coding sequence is TGTGCCAGTAGTTACGACAGCCAATTATCCTACGAGCAGTACTTC. It is translated as CASSYDSQLSYEQYF.

The chain carries TRBV5-1 and TRBJ1-6; perhaps TRBD1 as D (5 bases). The CDR3 loop spans 15 amino acids. Trimming left V 4 bases short and J 7 bases short, with 15 bases between. In germline, CDR1 is SGHRS, CDR2 YFSETQ. In DNA, the CDR3 is TGCGCCAGCAGCACTGGGGCGTACAGGAATTCACCCCTCCACTTT. Protein: CASSTGAYRNSPLHF.

The chain links TRBV29-1 to TRBJ2-2; tentative D call: TRBD2 (5 bases). V lost 7 bases, J lost 1 base, and 7 bases lay in between. CDR1 and CDR2 from the germline V gene are SQVTM and ANQGSEA. The CDR3 contains 12 residues. The CDR3 DNA is TGCAGCGCCCGGGAGAACACCGGGGAGCTGTTTTTT. Protein product: CSARENTGELFF.

The J gene is TRBJ1-1, the V gene TRBV9; TRBD1 aligns across 8 bases. J gave up 5 bases and V 6 bases, and 9 bases lay outside the gene matches. The CDR3 contains 14 residues. Germline CDR1 SGDLS, CDR2 YYNGEE. The CDR3: CASNSQGAGTEAFF. Written as DNA, the CDR3 is TGTGCCAGCAACTCGCAGGGGGCGGGGACTGAAGCTTTCTTT.

This CDR3 reads CASSLGGQGNQPQHF. For the CDR3, the DNA is TGTGCCAGCAGCTTAGGGGGACAAGGCAATCAGCCCCAGCATTTT. The chain employs TRBV7-2 and TRBJ1-5; tentatively, D is TRBD1 (6 bases). V lost 1 base, J lost 2 bases, and 9 bases lay in between. Looked up from germline, CDR1 is SGHTA and CDR2 is FQGNSA. The CDR3 length is 15 residues.

J is TRBJ2-1 and V is TRBV24-1; possible D gene TRBD1, 6 bases. CDR1 and CDR2 from the germline V gene are KGHDR and SFDVKD. V dropped 4 bases and J dropped 0 bases, with 12 bases sitting between them. The CDR3 totals 16 residues. DNA of the CDR3: TGTGCCACCAGTGACCCAGGGGAAAGCTCCTACAATGAGCAGTTCTTC. This translates into CATSDPGESSYNEQFF.

The chain couples TRBV5-1 to TRBJ2-1, with D tentatively TRBD2 (6 bases). CDR3 size: 15 residues. CDR1 and CDR2 from the germline V gene are SGHRS and YFSETQ. V lost 4 bases and J lost 6, with 17 bases in between. This CDR3 reads CASSPSRDFRNEQFF. As DNA, the CDR3 is TGCGCCAGCAGCCCCTCACGGGACTTTCGCAATGAGCAGTTCTTC. Supplemented by reference TRBV5-1 and TRBJ2-1, the full variable domain reads KAGVTQTPRYLIKTRGQQVTLSCSPISGHRSVSWYQQTPGQGLQFLFEYFSETQRNKGNFPGRFSGRQFSNSRSEMNVSTLELGDSALYLCASSPSRDFRNEQFFGPGTRLTVL.

Turning to this clone: This sample includes further DNA sequences coding for the same CDR3. This chain joins TRBV6-5 and TRBJ1-5; D is possibly TRBD1 (6 bases). This CDR3 region has 14 residues. The germline V and J ends were trimmed by 6 bases and 2 bases, with 11 bases remaining between them. Per germline, CDR1 MNHEY and CDR2 SVGAGI. CDR3 sequence reads: CASRGGLGNQPQHF. Written as DNA, the CDR3 is TGTGCCAGCAGGGGGGGGCTAGGCAATCAGCCCCAGCATTTT.

This chain uses TRBV27 with TRBJ1-2, with 9 bases aligning to TRBD1. Germline lookup yields CDR1 MNHEY and CDR2 SMNVEV (reference sequence). J was trimmed by 1 base and V by 6 bases; bases with no gene match: 9. The CDR3 loop spans 16 amino acids. In DNA, the CDR3 is TGTGCCAGCAGACGGGACAGGGATTTTGGTAACTATGGCTACACCTTC. Protein product: CASRRDRDFGNYGYTF.

V is TRBV6-5 and J is TRBJ1-5; tentatively, D is TRBD1 (6 bases). Per germline, CDR1 MNHEY and CDR2 SVGAGI. The ends were cut back, 6 bases at V and 2 bases at J, with 14 bases in the middle. This CDR3 contains 15 residues. For the CDR3, the DNA is TGTGCCAGCAGGTTCAGGGGTAACGGCAATCAGCCCCAGCATTTT. Encoded protein: CASRFRGNGNQPQHF.

The chain employs TRBV7-9 and TRBJ1-1, with TRBD1 matching over 9 bases. This CDR3 spans 14 amino acids. V dropped 7 bases and J dropped 0; count of bases not matched to a gene: 3. The germline gives CDR1 SEHNR, CDR2 FQNEAQ (reference sequence). The CDR3 spells CASTTGGLNTEAFF. CDR3 bases: TGTGCCAGCACGACAGGGGGGCTGAACACTGAAGCTTTCTTT.

The V call is TRBV30, the J call TRBJ2-3; D is undetermined. This CDR3 region has 15 residues. Trimming pared 0 bases from V and 2 bases from J, leaving 12 bases between. Germline CDR1 GTSNPN, CDR2 SVGIG (reference sequence). The CDR3 bases are TGTGCCTGGAGTGTAACTGCCAGGCCCACAGATACGCAGTATTTT. Its protein is CAWSVTARPTDTQYF.

The V gene is TRBV7-2, the J gene TRBJ1-1; D is perhaps TRBD1 (6 bases). The CDR3 totals 15 residues. CDR1 is SGHTA and CDR2 is FQGNSA in the germline V gene. V dropped 2 bases and J dropped 3 bases, with 13 bases sitting between them. The CDR3 region has the DNA TGTGCCAGCAGCTTATGGGGGCCCTTAGACACTGAAGCTTTCTTT. Translation: CASSLWGPLDTEAFF.

V usage is TRBV7-3 and J usage is TRBJ2-1; maybe TRBD1 (6 bases). The V end lost 5 bases, the J end lost 0 bases, and 14 bases lay between the germline ends. This CDR3 contains 16 residues. Germline CDR1 SGHTA, CDR2 FQGTGA. The chain's CDR3 is CASSLRQVGSYNEQFF. The CDR3 nucleotides read TGTGCCAGCAGCCTCCGACAGGTAGGCTCCTACAATGAGCAGTTCTTC.

CDR3 loop: CASSSRGLWNSPLHF. CDR3 DNA sequence: TGTGCCAGCAGTTCGAGGGGGCTCTGGAATTCACCCCTCCACTTT. The rearrangement uses TRBV28 and TRBJ1-6; 7 bases align to TRBD1. The germline CDR1 and CDR2 sequences are MDHEN and SYDVKM. V gave up 4 bases and J gave up 7 bases; unmatched junction bases: 7. This CDR3 comprises 15 residues.

The genes are TRBV3-1 (or the pseudogene TRBV3-2) and TRBJ2-7; TRBD2 is a possible D gene (6 bases). V was clipped by 5 bases and J by 2 bases, with 19 bases between them. The CDR3 totals 16 residues. CDR1 is LGHDT and CDR2 is YNNKEL in the germline V gene (reference sequence). The CDR3 sequence: CASSGTGWSVAYEQYF. CDR3 nucleotide sequence: TGTGCCAGCAGCGGGACTGGTTGGAGCGTCGCCTACGAGCAGTACTTC.

This clone was counted once. The CDR3 bases are TGCGCCAGCAGCTTGGAAGGGAGGACGGTCGAGCAGTACTTC. It encodes CASSLEGRTVEQYF. The genes are TRBV5-1 and TRBJ2-7; tentative D call: TRBD2 (6 bases). This CDR3 spans 14 amino acids. Germline V gene sequence: CDR1 SGHRS, CDR2 YFSETQ. Trimming shortened V by 0 bases and J by 6 bases, and 13 bases separated the two germline ends.

The chain couples TRBV19 to TRBJ1-5, with 12 nucleotides matching TRBD1. Trimming removed 3 bases from V and 2 bases from J; junction bases left unmatched: 5. The CDR3 consists of 17 residues. From germline, CDR1 is LNHDA and CDR2 SQIVND (reference sequence). The CDR3 loop reads CASSMGDRGLGNQPQHF. CDR3 DNA sequence: TGTGCCAGTAGTATGGGGGACAGGGGGCTTGGCAATCAGCCCCAGCATTTT.

The chain carries TRBV12-3 or TRBV12-4 and TRBJ1-2, with D possibly being TRBD1 (5 bases). V was trimmed by 6 bases and J by 6 bases, leaving 11 bases between them. CDR3 length: 12 residues. CDR3 amino acids: CASRYRGDGYTF. The CDR3 DNA is TGTGCCAGCAGGTACCGGGGGGATGGCTACACCTTC.

The chain carries TRBV28 and TRBJ2-4, with D possibly TRBD1 on 6 matching bases. Deletions cut 1 base from V and 0 bases from J, with 10 bases between. Germline assignment: CDR1 MDHEN and CDR2 SYDVKM. The CDR3 runs to 16 residues. The CDR3 spells CASSLFRTEAKNIQYF. CDR3 sequence (DNA): TGTGCCAGCAGTTTATTCCGGACAGAAGCCAAAAACATTCAGTACTTC.

The chain couples TRBV9 to TRBJ1-3; 9 nucleotides agree with TRBD1. Germline CDR1 and CDR2: SGDLS and YYNGEE. The CDR3 has 17 residues. V was clipped by 4 bases and J by 0 bases; unmatched bases: 8. CDR3 amino acids: CASSPRTGATSGNTIYF. In DNA form, the CDR3 reads TGTGCCAGCAGCCCAAGGACAGGGGCGACCTCTGGAAACACCATATATTTT.

The genes are TRBV27 and TRBJ1-3; D may be TRBD1 (5 bases). This CDR3 comprises 16 residues. Per germline, CDR1 MNHEY and CDR2 SMNVEV (reference sequence). The germline V and J ends were trimmed by 6 bases and 4 bases, with 19 bases remaining between them. The CDR3 DNA follows: TGTGCCAGCAGGGCGGGCGGGGGATATTCCGGAAACACCATATATTTT. It translates to CASRAGGGYSGNTIYF.

The rearrangement links TRBV6-2 or TRBV6-3 to TRBJ1-2; 10 nucleotides match TRBD1. The CDR3 loop spans 14 amino acids. Germline assignment: CDR1 MNHEY and CDR2 SVGEGT. Trimming cost V 2 bases and J 6 bases; bases outside gene matches: 3. The CDR3 loop is CASSYGTGDHGYTF. As DNA, the CDR3 is TGTGCCAGCAGTTACGGGACAGGGGATCATGGCTACACCTTC.

The V gene is TRBV28, the J gene TRBJ1-6; maybe TRBD1 (6 bases). This CDR3 is built from 16 residues. V gave up 6 bases and J gave up 4 bases, with 16 bases separating them. The germline CDR1 and CDR2 sequences are MDHEN and SYDVKM. CDR3 DNA: TGTGCCAGCAGAACCGACAGGACTGCGTATAATTCACCCCTCCACTTT. Its protein is CASRTDRTAYNSPLHF.

J is TRBJ2-2 and V is TRBV12-5, with D unresolved. Germline CDR1 LGHNT, CDR2 FRNRAP. This CDR3 is built from 12 residues. Trimming stripped 5 bases from V and 2 bases from J, with 3 bases between. CDR3 sequence (DNA): TGTGCTAGTGGTCTCAACACCGGGGAGCTGTTTTTT. It encodes CASGLNTGELFF.

The V gene is TRBV18, the J gene TRBJ2-7, with a tentative D call TRBD1 (6 bases). The V gene's germline CDR1 is KGHSH and CDR2 LQKENI. Trimming removed 2 bases at V and 7 bases at J, with 15 bases between. This CDR3 comprises 14 residues. As DNA, the CDR3 is TGTGCCAGCTCACCAAGGACAGTCTTGTGGGAGCAGTACTTC. Translation: CASSPRTVLWEQYF. Full variable domain (rest looked up from reference TRBV18 and TRBJ2-7): NAGVMQNPRHLVRRRGQEARLRCSPMKGHSHVYWYRQLPEEGLKFMVYLQKENIIDESGMPKERFSAEFPKEGPSILRIQQVVRGDSAAYFCASSPRTVLWEQYFGPGTRLTVT.

This clone appeared a single time. The rearrangement uses TRBV2 and TRBJ1-5; tentative D call: TRBD1 (6 bases). Per germline, CDR1 SNHLY and CDR2 FYNNEI. The CDR3 extends over 14 amino acids. V shed 5 bases and J shed 6 bases, with 14 bases lying between them. CDR3 coding DNA: TGTGCCAGCAGTTATTTCCAAGGGGGTCAGCCCCAGCATTTT. Encoded protein: CASSYFQGGQPQHF.